This is a list of T cell receptor beta chains from one sample in a study of blood T cell repertoires in COVID-19. Clones were sequenced by immunoSEQ multiplex PCR, and TCRdb holds only the in-frame ones, with some missing. The sample lists 150,000 or so clones; roughly 80% were seen once. The sample taken for sequencing was PBMCs or T cells enriched from blood (not recorded which). The receptors come from a woman aged 40 to 50 with acute COVID-19. CDR3s include the opening cysteine and the closing phenylalanine or tryptophan. A D gene is named only where the DNA matches it firmly. Where a row states a size, it is once, few, many or the class of an expanded clone; other rows omit it.

>TRBJ1-1|NA|TRBV7-3|NA
CASSLYWNTEAFF
TGTGCCAGCAGCTTATATTGGAACACTGAAGCTTTCTTT
>TRBJ1-3|NA|TRBV6-5|NA
CASSFDRPTSGNTIYF
TGTGCCAGCAGTTTTGACAGGCCTACCTCTGGAAACACCATATATTTT
>TRBJ2-3|NA|TRBV5-8|NA
CATGRGTDTQYF
TGTGCCACGGGCAGGGGCACAGATACGCAGTATTTT
>TRBJ1-4|NA|TRBV4-2|NA
CASSQIGSLGNEKLFF
TGTGCCAGCAGCCAAATCGGGAGTTTGGGAAATGAAAAACTGTTTTTT
>TRBJ2-1|NA|TRBV24-1|TRBD2
CATSEPTSGDTYNEQFF
TGTGCCACCAGTGAACCTACTAGCGGGGACACTTACAATGAGCAGTTCTTC
>TRBJ2-1|NA|TRBV7-3|NA
CASSLIGGDEQFF
TGTGCCAGCAGCTTAATAGGGGGGGATGAGCAGTTCTTC
>TRBJ1-3|once|TRBV7-8|NA
CASKLDSSGNTIYF
TGTGCCAGCAAGTTGGACAGCTCTGGAAACACCATATATTTT
>TRBJ2-3|NA|TRBV7-9|TRBD2
CASKREGRHTQYF
TGTGCCAGCAAGCGGGAGGGCCGACATACGCAGTATTTT
>TRBJ2-3|NA|TRBV19|NA
CASTAGTLSRNTQYF
TGTGCCAGTACTGCCGGGACACTGTCGAGAAATACGCAGTATTTT
>TRBJ1-4|NA|TRBV3-1/TRBV3-2|NA
CASSLRGQKLFF
TGTGCCAGCAGCTTACGTGGGCAAAAACTGTTTTTT
>TRBJ2-2|few|TRBV21-1|NA
CASSREYTGELFF
TGTGCCAGTTCTCGGGAGTACACCGGGGAGCTGTTTTTT
>TRBJ2-7|NA|TRBV2|NA
CASSADTTYEQYF
TGTGCCAGCAGTGCCGACACCACCTACGAGCAGTACTTC
>TRBJ2-1|few|TRBV7-2|NA
CASRQTGPRYNEQFF
TGTGCCAGCAGGCAGACTGGCCCAAGATACAATGAGCAGTTCTTC
>TRBJ1-1|NA|TRBV30|NA
CAWSPLRGGEAFF
TGTGCCTGGAGTCCCCTCAGGGGTGGTGAAGCTTTCTTT
>TRBJ2-3|NA|TRBV2|NA
CAQGLTADTQYF
TGTGCCCAGGGACTGACGGCAGATACGCAGTATTTT
>TRBJ2-1|NA|TRBV19|TRBD2
CASSIGAGGLEQFF
TGTGCCAGTAGTATTGGGGCGGGAGGGCTTGAGCAGTTCTTC
>TRBJ1-1|NA|TRBV7-9|TRBD1
CASSLVQGAGYTEAFF
TGTGCCAGCAGCTTAGTACAGGGGGCGGGGTACACTGAAGCTTTCTTT
>TRBJ2-1|once|TRBV2|NA
CASSERGEKYYEQFF
TGTGCCAGCTCAGAAAGGGGTGAGAAATACTATGAGCAGTTCTTC
>TRBJ2-1|few|TRBV7-9|TRBD2
CASSTAGGSYNEQFF
TGTGCCAGCAGTACAGCGGGGGGCTCCTACAATGAGCAGTTCTTC
>TRBJ1-1|few|TRBV30|NA
CAWRKGVYEMNTEAFF
TGTGCCTGGAGGAAAGGGGTGTATGAAATGAACACTGAAGCTTTCTTT
>TRBJ1-4|once|TRBV7-2|NA
CASSLGPGEYEKLFF
TGTGCCAGCAGCTTAGGGCCAGGGGAATATGAAAAACTGTTTTTT
>TRBJ2-1|NA|TRBV24-1|TRBD2
CATSDNLAGSYNEQFF
TGTGCCACCAGTGATAATCTAGCGGGGTCCTACAATGAGCAGTTCTTC
>TRBJ2-3|NA|TRBV5-5|TRBD1
CASSLGQGRPTQYF
TGTGCCAGCAGCTTAGGACAGGGACGACCCACGCAGTATTTT
>TRBJ1-2|NA|TRBV6-5|TRBD1
CASSWTQGGSYGYTF
TGTGCCAGCAGTTGGACACAGGGGGGGAGTTATGGCTACACCTTC
>TRBJ2-1|NA|TRBV29-1|NA
CSVEGAGSGYNEQFF
TGCAGCGTTGAAGGTGCAGGGTCCGGTTACAATGAGCAGTTCTTC
>TRBJ1-1|NA|TRBV7-6|NA
CASSRGPYGEAFF
TGTGCCAGCAGTAGGGGCCCTTATGGGGAAGCTTTCTTT
>TRBJ1-4|NA|TRBV7-9|TRBD1
CASSRDRSNEKLFF
TGTGCCAGCAGCCGGGACAGATCTAATGAAAAACTGTTTTTT
>TRBJ2-1|NA|TRBV2|TRBD2
CASKARGLAGGPGYNEQFF
TGTGCCAGCAAGGCCAGGGGACTAGCGGGAGGGCCAGGTTACAATGAGCAGTTCTTC
>TRBJ1-4|NA|TRBV9|TRBD1
CASSVGTRQGGNEKLFF
TGTGCCAGCAGCGTAGGCACGCGACAGGGCGGTAATGAAAAACTGTTTTTT